A single T cell receptor beta chain is shown here with its context. Its antigen is not identified. These data originate in a study of CD8 T cells in ankylosing spondylitis. General study results and limits: Reports say disease-linked clones showed up significantly more in matched ankylosing spondylitis synovial fluid.

With V trimmed by 6 bases and J by 1 base, 2 bases remained unmatched. The germline CDR1 and CDR2 sequences are ENHRY and SYGVKD. This CDR3 is built from 13 residues. Via MiXCR, TCRdb re-called the 5' RACE reads, giving one row per CDR3 protein. The data show a few hundred thousand distinct CDR3 sequences, around 18% seen once. The genes are TRBV10-3 and TRBJ2-5, with 7 bases identical to TRBD1. The specimen was blood, either unsorted or a sorted T cell fraction (not recorded which). This sequence was found in a male donor with ankylosing spondylitis or in good health (not recorded which). In DNA form, the CDR3 reads TGTGCCATCAGCGGGACAGCCCAAGAGACCCAGTACTTC. It codes for CAISGTAQETQYF.